The rows below give T cell receptor beta chains drawn from one sample of a study of tumor-infiltrating lymphocytes in primary liver carcinoma. One entry per CDR3 protein, called by TCRdb with MiXCR from the multiplex PCR reads. The sample lists 150,000 to 200,000 distinct CDR3 sequences, approximately 64% occurring once. Input material: peripheral blood. These receptors were obtained from a woman in her sixties with primary liver carcinoma and hepatitis B virus infection. CDR3s include the opening cysteine and the closing phenylalanine or tryptophan. The D gene is left open where the match is weak. Clone size is not always given. Where it is, it says once, few, many or a class for expanded clones.

few,TRBV5-5,-,14,TRBJ2-1,TGTGCCAGCAGCTTGGAACTTCGGAACAATGAGCAGTTCTTC,CASSLELRNNEQFF
-,TRBV5-5,-,14,TRBJ2-7,TGTGCCAGCAGCTTGAGAGACAACTCCTACGAGCAGTACTTC,CASSLRDNSYEQYF
-,TRBV4-1,-,17,TRBJ2-3,TGCGCCAGTAGCCAGGGGGGACCAGCGGGTGTCACAGATACGCAGTATTTT,CASSQGGPAGVTDTQYF
-,TRBV5-1,TRBD1,18,TRBJ2-6,TGCGCCAGCAGCCCGGACCAGGGGGTTGGCTCTGGGGCCAACGTCCTGACTTTC,CASSPDQGVGSGANVLTF
-,TRBV12-3/TRBV12-4,-,13,TRBJ2-7,TGTGCCAGCAGTCCAGGGAGGCCCTACGAGCAGTACTTC,CASSPGRPYEQYF
-,TRBV19,-,13,TRBJ2-2,TGTGCCAGTAGTATTTTGTCAGGCGGGGAGCTGTTTTTT,CASSILSGGELFF
-,TRBV7-9,-,12,TRBJ1-1,TGTGCCAGCTGGACGGGAGACACTGAAGCTTTCTTT,CASWTGDTEAFF
-,TRBV11-2,TRBD2,15,TRBJ2-3,TGTGCCAGTAGCTCGACTAGCGGGATACCAGATACACAGTATTTT,CASSSTSGIPDTQYF
once,TRBV29-1,-,18,TRBJ2-2,TGCAGCGCCCTTTTGCCAGGGGGGGGGGACTCGAACACCAGGGAGCTGTTTTTT,CSALLPGGGDSNTRELFF
-,TRBV7-3,TRBD2,16,TRBJ2-3,TGTGCCAGCAGCTTAAATAGCGGGAGCGGCACAGATACGCAGTATTTT,CASSLNSGSGTDTQYF
-,TRBV5-1,-,15,TRBJ1-1,TGCGCCAGCAGCTTTTCCTGGTCATTCCCCTTTGAAGCTTTCTTT,CASSFSWSFPFEAFF
few,TRBV18,TRBD1,15,TRBJ1-6,TGTGCCAGCTCACCGCAGACAGGGGGCGATTCACCCCTCCACTTT,CASSPQTGGDSPLHF
-,TRBV6-1,-,15,TRBJ1-5,TGTGCCAGCACGGGAGGGGGGGCGGCATGTCAGCCCCAGCATTTT,CASTGGGAACQPQHF
few,TRBV28,TRBD1,15,TRBJ2-3,TGTGCCAGCACCCCTCCGACAGGGGGCACAGATACGCAGTATTTT,CASTPPTGGTDTQYF
-,TRBV28,-,15,TRBJ2-1,-,CASSLWGEGNNQQSF
-,TRBV28,TRBD2,16,TRBJ2-7,TGTGCCAACAGTTTACGGTGGGGACTAGCGGGAGGGGAGCAGTACTTC,CANSLRWGLAGGEQYF
-,TRBV7-8,TRBD2,18,TRBJ2-3,TGTGTCAGCAGACCTTTAGCGGGAGGCCCATACGGCAGGAGTACGCAGTATTTT,CVSRPLAGGPYGRSTQYF
-,TRBV11-2,-,14,TRBJ2-1,TGTGCCAGCAGCTCCAGGGACTTAAACAATGAGCAGTTCTTC,CASSSRDLNNEQFF
-,TRBV12-5,-,16,TRBJ2-1,TGCGCTAGTGGTTTGGTATGGTCGCGGGCGATCAATGAGCAGTTCTTC,CASGLVWSRAINEQFF
-,TRBV11-2,-,15,TRBJ2-3,TGTTCCAGCAGCTTGGACTGGAATACGACAGATACGCAGTATTTT,CSSSLDWNTTDTQYF
-,TRBV11-2,-,18,TRBJ2-7,TGTGCCAGCAGCTTAGGTTGGGTCAGTCAAGCGGGTCCCTACAAGCAGTACTTC,CASSLGWVSQAGPYKQYF
-,TRBV11-2,-,15,TRBJ2-7,TGTGCTAGCAGCTTAGCCCCAGAAGATTCCTACGAGCGGTACTTC,CASSLAPEDSYERYF
few,TRBV28,TRBD1,14,TRBJ1-3,TGTGCCAGCAGACATGACAGGGCTGGAAACACCATATATTTT,CASRHDRAGNTIYF
-,TRBV11-2,-,15,TRBJ1-3,TGTGCCACCAACTTATTGGGCAGCTCTGGAAACACCATATATTTT,CATNLLGSSGNTIYF
-,TRBV6-4,-,14,TRBJ1-5,TGTGCCAGCAGTGAATCCCATAGCAATCAGCCCCAGCATTTT,CASSESHSNQPQHF
once,TRBV28,-,14,TRBJ2-5,TGTGCCAGCAGGAGGGACCCTGGACTAGAGACCCAGTACTTC,CASRRDPGLETQYF